What follows are 17 T cell receptor beta chains derived from one specimen sequenced in a study of cytomegalovirus exposure and HLA in healthy donors. TCRdb's copy holds only in-frame clones and misses some; the assay was immunoSEQ multiplex PCR. The sample contains about 50,000 clones, approximately 88% of which appear only once. Sequencing was done on a sample of PBMCs. These receptors were taken from a woman under 40 in good health and CMV-seronegative.

The CDR3 DNA reads as TGTGCCAGTAGTATCCTTTCGGGGATGGGGAACACTGAAGCTTTCTTT. Amino acids: CASSILSGMGNTEAFF. V usage is TRBV19 and J usage is TRBJ1-1; no firm D call. The CDR3 has 16 residues. CDR1 LNHDA and CDR2 SQIVND come from the germline V gene (reference sequence). Deletions cut 3 bases from V and 1 base from J, with 15 bases between.

This rearrangement joins TRBV10-3 to TRBJ2-3; TRBD1 matches at 10 bases. The CDR3 has 15 amino acids. V was pared by 5 bases and J by 4 bases, with 6 bases of the junction left unmatched. Germline-derived CDR1 and CDR2 are ENHRY and SYGVKD. As DNA, the CDR3 is TGTGCCATCAGTCCGCAGGGACAGGGGTCAGATACGCAGTATTTT. It yields the protein CAISPQGQGSDTQYF.

The rearrangement uses TRBV6-6 and TRBJ1-4, with 10 nucleotides matching TRBD1. V lost 6 bases to trimming and J lost 8 bases; unmatched junction nucleotides: 6. CDR3 length: 14 residues. Germline-derived CDR1 and CDR2 are MNHNY and SVGAGI (reference sequence). The CDR3 DNA reads TGTGCCAGCAGCCGACAGGGGGCGCGGGAAAAACTGTTTTTT. This gives the protein CASSRQGAREKLFF.

V is TRBV7-9 and J is TRBJ2-7; 8 bases match TRBD1. V gave up 2 bases and J gave up 3 bases; unmatched junction bases: 6. CDR3 length: 15 amino acids. Germline V CDR1 and CDR2: SEHNR, FQNEAQ (reference sequence). The CDR3 sequence: CASSLRDRPSYEQYF. In nucleotides, the CDR3 is TGTGCCAGCAGCTTAAGGGACAGGCCAAGCTACGAGCAGTACTTC.

V is TRBV6-1 and J is TRBJ1-1; TRBD1 matches 8 bases. J gave up 0 bases and V 2 bases, and 5 bases lay outside the gene matches. There are 16 residues in the CDR3. Germline lookup yields CDR1 MNHNS and CDR2 SASEGT. CDR3 nucleotide sequence: TGTGCCAGCAGTGAAAGGACAGGGAGGATGAACACTGAAGCTTTCTTT. Amino acids: CASSERTGRMNTEAFF.

The V and J genes are TRBV14 and TRBJ2-3; 12 bases are shared with TRBD2. Germline lookup yields CDR1 SGHDN and CDR2 FVKESK. With V trimmed by 5 bases and J by 2 bases, 8 bases remained unmatched. The CDR3 sequence is 17 residues long. The CDR3 DNA follows: TGTGCCAGCAGCACATCAGGACTAGCGGGACCCACAGATACGCAGTATTTT. This gives the protein CASSTSGLAGPTDTQYF.

This chain connects TRBV19 to TRBJ1-4, with D uncertain. This CDR3 spans 13 amino acids. The germline V gene encodes CDR1 LNHDA and CDR2 SQIVND (reference sequence). V lost 3 bases and J lost 8, with 10 bases in between. CDR3 nucleotide sequence: TGTGCCAGTAGTATCGTTTTATTCGAAAAACTGTTTTTT. Protein product: CASSIVLFEKLFF.

The chain links TRBV5-4 to TRBJ2-5; D remains unclear. CDR3 length: 15 residues. V was cut by 4 bases and J by 2 bases, with 15 bases left in between. The germline gives CDR1 SGHNT, CDR2 YYREEE (reference sequence). CDR3 protein: CASSPKSFKQETQYF. The CDR3 DNA reads TGTGCCAGCAGCCCCAAGAGCTTTAAACAAGAGACCCAGTACTTC.

This clone was detected only a few times. The chain combines TRBV7-9 with TRBJ2-1; 13 nucleotides match TRBD2. V was pared by 4 bases and J by 7 bases, with 10 bases of the junction left unmatched. The CDR3 is made up of 17 amino acids. Germline CDR1 reads SEHNR; CDR2 reads FQNEAQ (reference sequence). The CDR3 region is CASSSPPLAGGPNEQFF. CDR3 sequence (DNA): TGTGCCAGCAGCTCACCCCCACTAGCGGGAGGGCCGAATGAGCAGTTCTTC. Full variable domain (outside the CDR3, taken from reference TRBV7-9 and TRBJ2-1): DTGVSQNPRHKITKRGQNVTFRCDPISEHNRLYWYRQTLGQGPEFLTYFQNEAQLEKSRLLSDRFSAERPKGSFSTLEIQRTEQGDSAMYLCASSSPPLAGGPNEQFFGPGTRLTVL.

This clone was detected once. CDR3 sequence reads: CASSALAGAIYNEQFF. In DNA form, the CDR3 reads TGTGCCAGCAGTGCTCTGGCGGGAGCCATCTACAATGAGCAGTTCTTC. The rearrangement links TRBV6-1 to TRBJ2-1, with TRBD2 identical over 7 bases. This CDR3 has 16 amino acids. Germline V CDR1 and CDR2: MNHNS, SASEGT. Trimming removed 4 bases from V and 3 bases from J; junction bases left unmatched: 9.

The chain joins TRBV10-3 to TRBJ2-3; 11 bases match TRBD2. The CDR3 sequence is 17 residues long. Germline CDR1 is ENHRY and CDR2 is SYGVKD. Trimming cost V 6 bases and J 4 bases; bases outside gene matches: 12. CDR3 in DNA: TGTGCCATCAGCGTAGATCTAGCGGGAGGAATGGCAGATACGCAGTATTTT. Translating it yields CAISVDLAGGMADTQYF.

J is TRBJ2-1 and V is TRBV7-2; D is unclear. The CDR3 extends over 13 amino acids. Germline CDR1 and CDR2: SGHTA and FQGNSA. Trimming took off 3 bases at V and 3 bases at J, with 6 bases between the two ends. In DNA form, the CDR3 reads TGTGCCAGCAGCTTTCGAGGCTACAATGAGCAGTTCTTC. The encoded protein is CASSFRGYNEQFF. Full variable domain (outside the CDR3, taken from reference TRBV7-2 and TRBJ2-1): GAGVSQSPSNKVTEKGKDVELRCDPISGHTALYWYRQSLGQGLEFLIYFQGNSAPDKSGLPSDRFSAERTGGSVSTLTIQRTQQEDSAVYLCASSFRGYNEQFFGPGTRLTVL.

V gene TRBV5-4 combines with J gene TRBJ2-7, with D unresolved. This CDR3 contains 14 residues. Trimming pared 2 bases from V and 6 bases from J, leaving 15 bases between. Germline V gene lookup returns CDR1 SGHNT and CDR2 YYREEE (reference sequence). CDR3 coding DNA: TGTGCCAGCAGCTTCAGTGAAACGCCTCCCGAGCAGTACTTC. Translation: CASSFSETPPEQYF.

The chain recombines TRBV7-2 with TRBJ2-7; 13 positions match TRBD2. The CDR3 is 15 amino acids. From germline, CDR1 is SGHTA and CDR2 FQGNSA. V was pared by 1 base and J by 5 bases, with 2 bases of the junction left unmatched. The CDR3 DNA reads as TGTGCCAGCAGCTTAGGACTAGCGGGAGGCCACGAGCAGTACTTC. The encoded protein is CASSLGLAGGHEQYF. The whole variable domain, filled in from reference TRBV7-2 and TRBJ2-7, reads GAGVSQSPSNKVTEKGKDVELRCDPISGHTALYWYRQSLGQGLEFLIYFQGNSAPDKSGLPSDRFSAERTGGSVSTLTIQRTQQEDSAVYLCASSLGLAGGHEQYFGPGTRLTVT.

The V gene is TRBV2, the J gene TRBJ1-2; 9 nucleotides line up with TRBD1. Germline-derived CDR1 and CDR2 are SNHLY and FYNNEI. Losses at the gene ends were 7 bases for V and 8 bases for J; bases not matched to a gene: 11. CDR3 size: 14 residues. The CDR3 DNA follows: TGTGCCAGCATCCAGGAGGACAGGGGTTCGGGCTACACCTTC. Its protein is CASIQEDRGSGYTF.

The chain has TRBV9 and TRBJ2-7, with 8 bases matching TRBD2. The germline V gene has CDR1 SGDLS and CDR2 YYNGEE. The length of the CDR3 is 16 residues. The ends lost 4 bases at V and 7 bases at J; junction bases unmatched: 16. The CDR3 loop is CASSPLPLAGGREQYF. The DNA for the CDR3 is TGTGCCAGCAGCCCCCTCCCCCTAGCGGGCGGCCGGGAGCAGTACTTC.

The chain links TRBV5-6 to TRBJ2-3; possibly TRBD1 for D (6 bases). Germline values: CDR1 SGHDT, CDR2 YYEEEE. V was pared by 4 bases and J by 3 bases, with 15 bases between. There are 15 residues in the CDR3. The CDR3 coding sequence is TGTGCCAGCAGCCGGGCCAGGGGCCAGACAGATACGCAGTATTTT. It is translated as CASSRARGQTDTQYF.